This T cell receptor (beta chain) was recovered during a study of cytomegalovirus exposure and HLA in healthy donors. As regards this clone: Its specificity is unknown.

The PCR used 60 Vbeta and 13 Jbeta primers. Methods used by the authors: It was a later analysis that counted roughly 80 million unique TCR beta chains, of which around 11 million were shared. Clones were read by immunoSEQ multiplex PCR, and TCRdb kept only the in-frame ones, dropping some. V, J and clone size derive from that table, while D and trimming were established from the DNA sequence. The data contain fewer than 150,000 clones, about four fifths of them singletons. Findings and limits, study-wide: Cytomegalovirus association was assigned to about 180 TCR beta chains. Donor immune exposure was known only as CMV serostatus. Association of a missense DCLRE1C variant with TCR beta V- and J-gene trimming was reported in a later analysis.

The CDR3 has 13 amino acids. The junction had 8 bases not matched to a gene; V was cut back by 2 bases and J by 11 bases. Germline CDR1 reads GTSNPN; CDR2 reads SVGIG (reference sequence). V is TRBV30 and J is TRBJ2-3; 9 bases line up with TRBD2. Sequencing was carried out using PBMCs. The TCR comes from a man younger than 45 in good health and CMV-seronegative. For the CDR3, the DNA is TGTGCCTGGAGTCCTCCTAGCGGGGCGAGGCAGTATTTT. It is translated as CAWSPPSGARQYF.